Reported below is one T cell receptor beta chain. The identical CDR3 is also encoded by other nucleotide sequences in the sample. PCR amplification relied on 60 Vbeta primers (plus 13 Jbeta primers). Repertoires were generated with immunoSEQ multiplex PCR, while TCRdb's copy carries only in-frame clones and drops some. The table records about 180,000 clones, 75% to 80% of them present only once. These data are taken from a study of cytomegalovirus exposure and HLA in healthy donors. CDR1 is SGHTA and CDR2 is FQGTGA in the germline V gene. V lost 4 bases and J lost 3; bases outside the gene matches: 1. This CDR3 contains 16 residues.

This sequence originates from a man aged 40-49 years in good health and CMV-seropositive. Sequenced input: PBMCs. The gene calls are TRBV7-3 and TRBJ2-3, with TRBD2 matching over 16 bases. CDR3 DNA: TGTGCCAGCAGCTCGGGACTAGCGGGAGGGACAGATACGCAGTATTTT. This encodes CASSSGLAGGTDTQYF.